The 5 T cell receptor beta chains below all came from one sample that was sequenced in a study of sequential checkpoint blockade in melanoma. Produced via immunoSEQ multiplex PCR; TCRdb's table is partial and in-frame only. The data show some 1,400 clones, roughly 22% seen once. As for treatment: randomized to nivolumab then ipilimumab (arm A) or the reverse (arm B). Sequencing used tumor tissue (inferred from file names), obtained from a patient given nivolumab and ipilimumab in sequence. Source of these receptors: a human donor with melanoma.

Only one count was recorded for this clone. The chain carries TRBV29-1 and TRBJ1-2, with D tentatively TRBD1 (6 bases). Trimming took 5 bases from V and 4 from J, leaving 17 bases between them. Looked up from germline, CDR1 is SQVTM and CDR2 is ANQGSEA. CDR3 length: 14 amino acids. CDR3 nucleotides: TGCAGCGTTCTAGACTGGACAGCGATCTATGGCTACACCTTC. This translates into CSVLDWTAIYGYTF.

This clone is termed medium-sized (0.01 to 0.1%). The germline gene is not matched at one end of the junction; a read error may be the cause. V usage is TRBV6-8 and J usage is TRBJ2-1; TRBD2 matches 11 bases. This CDR3 comprises 15 residues. Germline values: CDR1 MNHGY, CDR2 SAAAGT. CDR3 amino acids: CASSDSTSGSNEQFF. Written as DNA, the CDR3 is TGTGCCAGCAGTGACTCTACTAGCGGGAGCAATGAGCAGTTCTTC.

The V call is TRBV14, the J call TRBJ2-5; TRBD1 matches at 7 bases. Germline lookup yields CDR1 SGHDN and CDR2 FVKESK. With V trimmed by 4 bases and J by 7 bases, 6 bases remained unmatched. The CDR3 runs 13 residues. Here the CDR3 DNA reads TGTGCCAGCAGCCCGACAGGGTTTCGGACCCAGTACTTC. Translation: CASSPTGFRTQYF. The full variable domain, in which reference TRBV14 and TRBJ2-5 provide the parts outside the CDR3, is EAGVTQFPSHSVIEKGQTVTLRCDPISGHDNLYWYRRVMGKEIKFLLHFVKESKQDESGMPNNRFLAERTGGTYSTLKVQPAELEDSGVYFCASSPTGFRTQYFGPGTRLLVL.

This chain uses TRBV29-1 with TRBJ2-3; possible D gene TRBD2, 6 bases. Trimming removed 7 bases from V and 0 bases from J, with 17 bases in between. The CDR3 consists of 15 residues. Germline V gene sequence: CDR1 SQVTM, CDR2 ANQGSEA. CDR3 nucleotides: TGCAGCGCCAATTTGGGGCGGGGTAGCACAGATACGCAGTATTTT. It codes for CSANLGRGSTDTQYF.

The chain joins TRBV28 to TRBJ2-3; TRBD2 matches at 9 bases. Germline V gene data show CDR1 as MDHEN and CDR2 as SYDVKM. Trimming cost V 5 bases and J 0 bases; bases outside gene matches: 6. This CDR3 spans 16 amino acids. CDR3 sequence: CASSAGTSSSTDTQYF. The CDR3 DNA reads as TGTGCCAGCAGTGCCGGGACTAGCTCTAGCACAGATACGCAGTATTTT.